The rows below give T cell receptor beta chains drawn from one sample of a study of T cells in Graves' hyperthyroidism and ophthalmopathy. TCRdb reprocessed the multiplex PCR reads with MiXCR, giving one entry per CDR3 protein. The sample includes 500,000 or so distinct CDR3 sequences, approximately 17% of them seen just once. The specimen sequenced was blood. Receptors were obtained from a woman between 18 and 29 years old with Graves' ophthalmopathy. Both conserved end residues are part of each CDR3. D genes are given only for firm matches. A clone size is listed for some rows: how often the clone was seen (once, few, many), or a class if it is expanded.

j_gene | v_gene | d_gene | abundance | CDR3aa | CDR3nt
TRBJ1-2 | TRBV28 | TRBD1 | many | CASSLSPPTGNNYGYTF | TGTGCCAGCAGTTTGTCCCCACCGACAGGGAATAACTATGGCTACACCTTC
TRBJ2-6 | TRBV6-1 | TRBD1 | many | CASRTGGSGANVLTF | TGTGCCAGTAGGACAGGGGGCTCTGGGGCCAACGTCCTGACTTTC
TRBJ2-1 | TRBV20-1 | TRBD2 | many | CSASWTSGRYNEQFF | TGCAGTGCAAGCTGGACTAGCGGGAGATACAATGAGCAGTTCTTC
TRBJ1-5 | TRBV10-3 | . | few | CAISESAIRVRNQPQHF | TGTGCCATCAGTGAGTCTGCAATCAGGGTTCGCAATCAGCCCCAGCATTTT
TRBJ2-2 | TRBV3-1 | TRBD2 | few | CASSQGLAGENTGELFF | TGTGCCAGCAGCCAAGGGCTAGCGGGGGAGAACACCGGGGAGCTGTTTTTT
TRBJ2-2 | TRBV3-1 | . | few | CASSRTANRDLNTGELFF | TGTGCCAGCAGCCGTACAGCTAACCGGGACTTGAACACCGGGGAGCTGTTTTTT
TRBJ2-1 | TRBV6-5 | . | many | CASSYSYSNEQFF | TGTGCCAGCAGTTACTCCTACTCAAATGAGCAGTTCTTC
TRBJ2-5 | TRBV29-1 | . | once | CSVEGQALLQETQYF | TGCAGCGTTGAAGGGCAGGCGCTACTCCAAGAGACCCAGTACTTC
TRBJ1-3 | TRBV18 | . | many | CASSNRQSSGNTIYF | TGTGCCAGCTCAAACAGACAGAGCTCTGGAAACACCATATATTTT
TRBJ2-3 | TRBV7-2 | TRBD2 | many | CASSPWTSGRGTDTQYF | TGTGCCAGCAGCCCTTGGACTAGCGGGAGGGGCACAGATACGCAGTATTTT
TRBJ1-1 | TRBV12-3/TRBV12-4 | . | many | CASSLGQMNTEAFF | TGTGCCAGCAGTTTAGGGCAGATGAACACTGAAGCTTTCTTT
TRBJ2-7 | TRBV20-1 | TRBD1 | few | CSARSRHGTGGDEQYF | TGCAGTGCTCGATCTCGCCATGGGACAGGGGGCGACGAGCAGTACTTC
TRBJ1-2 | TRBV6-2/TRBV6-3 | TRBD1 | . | CASSYVTGNYGYTF | TGTGCCAGCAGTTACGTGACAGGGAACTATGGCTACACCTTC
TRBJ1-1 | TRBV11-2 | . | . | CASSLDRDTEASF | TGTGCCAGCAGCTTAGATCGGGACACTGAAGCTTCCTTT
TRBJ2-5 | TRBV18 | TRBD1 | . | CASSPSGGAKTQYF | TGTGCCAGCTCACCTTCAGGGGGCGCAAAGACCCAGTACTTC
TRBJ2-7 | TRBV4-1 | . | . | CASSQVTGTYEQYF | TGCGCCAGCAGCCAAGTGACAGGTACCTACGAGCAGTACTTC
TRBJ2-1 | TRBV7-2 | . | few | CASSLVGRVFNEQFF | TGTGCCAGCAGCTTAGTGGGTCGTGTGTTCAATGAGCAGTTCTTC
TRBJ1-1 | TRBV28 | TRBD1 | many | CASSPEQGRFSTEAFF | TGTGCCAGCAGTCCCGAACAGGGGAGGTTCAGTACTGAAGCTTTCTTT
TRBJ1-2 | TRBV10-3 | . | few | CATLRSGDNYGYTF | TGTGCCACCCTTAGGTCGGGGGACAACTATGGCTACACCTTC
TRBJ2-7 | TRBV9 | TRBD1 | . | CASSGTGQGGSYEQYF | TGTGCCAGCAGCGGCACGGGACAGGGAGGGTCCTACGAGCAGTACTTC